The TCR beta chain described here comes from a study of CD8 T cells in Susac syndrome. The authors carried out high-throughput sequencing of TCR beta. They applied it to CD8+ and CD4+ T cells obtained from blood. A single count supports this clonotype. Antigen specificity is unknown. With random hexamers, roughly 0.5 to 1 ug RNA was reverse transcribed. TCRdb called the immunoSEQ multiplex PCR reads again in MiXCR, with one record for every CDR3 protein. The sample comprises around 95,000 distinct CDR3 sequences, roughly 96% of which are singletons, and 0.3% to 0.35% rests with the top ten. General study points: Susac-specific public clones numbered about 16 in total CD8+ repertoires (and about five in CD8+ TEMRA repertoires).

The source is a human donor with Susac syndrome. Sequencing was performed on CD8+ T cells from PBMCs.

CDR3 amino acids: CASSSGWGETQYF. The CDR3 DNA reads as TGCGCCAGCAGCTCGGGATGGGGGGAGACCCAGTACTTC. This rearrangement joins TRBV5-1 to TRBJ2-5; the D call may be TRBD1 or TRBD2 (5 bases each). The ends were cut back, 3 bases at V and 5 bases at J, with 11 bases in the middle. CDR3 length equals 13 residues. In germline, CDR1 is SGHRS, CDR2 YFSETQ.